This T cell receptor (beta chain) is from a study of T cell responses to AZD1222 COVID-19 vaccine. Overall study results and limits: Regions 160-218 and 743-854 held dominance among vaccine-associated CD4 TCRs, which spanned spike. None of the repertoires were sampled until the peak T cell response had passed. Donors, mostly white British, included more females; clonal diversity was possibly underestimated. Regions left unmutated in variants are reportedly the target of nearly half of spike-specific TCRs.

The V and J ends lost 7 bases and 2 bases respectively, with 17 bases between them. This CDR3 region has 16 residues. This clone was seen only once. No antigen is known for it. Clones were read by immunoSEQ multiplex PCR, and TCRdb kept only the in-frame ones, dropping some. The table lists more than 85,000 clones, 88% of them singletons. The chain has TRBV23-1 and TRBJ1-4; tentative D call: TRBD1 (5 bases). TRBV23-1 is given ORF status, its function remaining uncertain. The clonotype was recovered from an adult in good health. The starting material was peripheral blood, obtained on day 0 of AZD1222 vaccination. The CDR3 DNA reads TGCGCCAGCACCACAACCTTAGGGGACACTAATGAAAAACTGTTTTTT. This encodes CASTTTLGDTNEKLFF.